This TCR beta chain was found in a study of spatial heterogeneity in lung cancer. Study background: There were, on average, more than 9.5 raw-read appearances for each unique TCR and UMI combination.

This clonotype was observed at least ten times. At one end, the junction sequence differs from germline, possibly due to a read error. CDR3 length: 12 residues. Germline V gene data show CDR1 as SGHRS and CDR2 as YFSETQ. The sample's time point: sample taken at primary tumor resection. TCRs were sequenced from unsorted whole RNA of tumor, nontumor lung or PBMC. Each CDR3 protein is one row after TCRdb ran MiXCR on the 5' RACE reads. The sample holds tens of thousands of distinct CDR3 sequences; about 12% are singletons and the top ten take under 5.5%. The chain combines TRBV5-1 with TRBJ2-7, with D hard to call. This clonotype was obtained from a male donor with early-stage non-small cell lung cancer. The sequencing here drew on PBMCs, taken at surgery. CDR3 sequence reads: CASSLSSYEQYF. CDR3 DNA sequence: TGTGCCAGCAGCTTGAGTTCCTACGAGCAGTACTTC.